The 30 T cell receptor beta chains in this list originate from one sample, sequenced in a study of blood T cell repertoires in COVID-19. The method was immunoSEQ multiplex PCR; TCRdb's version includes in-frame clones alone and lacks a portion of them. The sample holds fewer than 300,000 clones, 83% seen once. Sequences were obtained from peripheral blood. These receptors all stem from a woman aged 45 to 65 who had recovered from COVID-19.

The V gene is TRBV30, the J gene TRBJ2-5, with 9 nucleotides matching TRBD2. CDR1 and CDR2 (germline): GTSNPN, SVGIG (reference sequence). The J segment lost 6 bases and the V segment lost 0 bases, leaving 8 bases of the junction unmatched. This CDR3 has 15 residues. The CDR3 sequence is CAWSVLRGGGQTQYF. CDR3 sequence (DNA): TGTGCCTGGAGTGTCTTGCGGGGGGGTGGCCAGACCCAGTACTTC.

A few counts support this clone. The chain carries TRBV25-1 and TRBJ1-2; tentative D call: TRBD1 (5 bases). Germline V gives CDR1 MGHDK, CDR2 SYGVNS. CDR3 length: 18 residues. Trimming took 3 bases from V and 1 from J, leaving 21 bases between them. The CDR3 region is CASSEPYPPGRDNYGYTF. CDR3 DNA: TGTGCCAGCAGTGAGCCCTACCCCCCGGGCAGGGATAACTATGGCTACACCTTC.

The CDR3 DNA follows: TGTGCCAGCAGCTTTACAGGGGAGGGCAATCAGCCCCAGCATTTT. Protein: CASSFTGEGNQPQHF. The rearrangement joins TRBV5-5 to TRBJ1-5; 7 bases fit TRBD1. The CDR3 contains 15 residues. From germline, CDR1 is SGHKS and CDR2 YYEKEE (reference sequence). The V and J ends lost 2 bases and 2 bases, in that order; junction bases with no gene match: 4.

This clone came up a few times. The chain combines TRBV7-8 with TRBJ2-7; tentatively, D is TRBD1 (5 bases). Germline CDR1 reads SGHVS; CDR2 reads FQNEAQ. This CDR3 comprises 13 residues. V was pared by 1 base and J by 4 bases, with 8 bases between. The CDR3 spells CASSLDPGYEQYF. CDR3 in DNA: TGTGCCAGCAGCTTAGATCCAGGGTACGAGCAGTACTTC.

This clone was observed once. The gene calls are TRBV30 and TRBJ2-2; 8 nucleotides match TRBD1. Trimming took 7 bases from V and 2 from J; bases not matched to a gene: 3. Germline CDR1 reads GTSNPN; CDR2 reads SVGIG (reference sequence). This CDR3 has 13 amino acids. The CDR3 region has the DNA TGTGCCTACGGGACAGGTAACACCGGGGAGCTGTTTTTT. It codes for CAYGTGNTGELFF.

This clone was seen just once. The rearrangement links TRBV18 to TRBJ2-7; tentative D call: TRBD2 (5 bases). From germline, CDR1 is KGHSH and CDR2 LQKENI. The CDR3 spans 13 residues. The V and J ends lost 1 base and 5 bases respectively, with 9 bases between them. The CDR3 protein is CASSPQDLDEQYF. The CDR3 coding sequence is TGTGCCAGCTCACCACAGGACTTAGACGAGCAGTACTTC.

The V call is TRBV7-6, the J call TRBJ2-7, with D possibly being TRBD2 (6 bases). V was pared by 4 bases and J by 6 bases, with 19 bases between. CDR1 and CDR2 from the germline V gene are SGHVS and FNYEAQ. The CDR3 runs to 15 residues. CDR3 sequence reads: CASSWGGPLGGEQYF. In DNA, the CDR3 is TGTGCCAGCAGCTGGGGAGGACCCCTGGGTGGCGAGCAGTACTTC.

This clone has at least ten counts. V is TRBV28 and J is TRBJ2-7; 14 bases are shared with TRBD2. The V segment lost 4 bases and the J segment 4 bases; nucleotides outside the gene matches: 18. Germline-derived CDR1 and CDR2 are MDHEN and SYDVKM. The CDR3 is 20 amino acids. The CDR3 sequence is CASSSPGTSGSPWLGYEQYF. The CDR3 DNA sequence: TGTGCCAGCAGTTCACCCGGGACTAGCGGGAGTCCGTGGCTAGGGTACGAGCAGTACTTC.

The chain has TRBV28 and TRBJ1-2, with 7 bases that match TRBD1. The CDR3 covers 13 residues. Germline lookup yields CDR1 MDHEN and CDR2 SYDVKM. V trimming: 9 bases; J trimming: 4 bases; junction bases outside the gene matches: 8. CDR3 in amino acids: CASDKGTAYGYTF. The CDR3 DNA reads as TGTGCCAGTGACAAAGGGACAGCCTATGGCTACACCTTC.

This chain links TRBV4-3 with TRBJ2-5; D is uncertain. The length of the CDR3 is 14 residues. V was pared by 0 bases and J by 2 bases, with 7 bases between. Germline CDR1 and CDR2: LGHNA and YSLEER. The CDR3 region has the DNA TGCGCCAGCAGCCAAGATTTAAAACAAGAGACCCAGTACTTC. Amino acid sequence: CASSQDLKQETQYF.

A word on this clone: Other DNA sequences in this specimen translate into the identical CDR3. J is TRBJ2-7 and V is TRBV6-5, with TRBD2 matching 7 bases. J lost 4 bases, V lost 8 bases, and 2 bases had no gene match. This CDR3 is built from 11 residues. The germline gives CDR1 MNHEY, CDR2 SVGAGI. This CDR3 is CASSGGYEQYF. For the CDR3, the DNA is TGTGCCAGCTCCGGGGGGTACGAGCAGTACTTC.

The chain recombines TRBV30 with TRBJ2-1; a possible D gene is TRBD2 (7 bases). Germline V gene data show CDR1 as GTSNPN and CDR2 as SVGIG (reference sequence). Trimming removed 4 bases at V and 0 bases at J, with 10 bases between. CDR3 size: 14 residues. As DNA, the CDR3 is TGTGCCTGGAATAGGGGGGGCTCCTACAATGAGCAGTTCTTC. Protein sequence: CAWNRGGSYNEQFF. Using reference TRBV30 and TRBJ2-1 for the parts outside the CDR3, the full variable domain is SQTIHQWPATLVQPVGSPLSLECTVEGTSNPNLYWYRQAAGRGLQLLFYSVGIGQISSEVPQNLSASRPQDRQFILSSKKLLLSDSGFYLCAWNRGGSYNEQFFGPGTRLTVL.

This clone was seen only a few times. This chain links TRBV7-7 with TRBJ2-2; D is possibly TRBD1 (5 bases). This CDR3 has 15 amino acids. V shed 3 bases and J shed 3 bases, with 11 bases lying between them. The germline CDR1 and CDR2 sequences are SSHAT and FNYEAQ (reference sequence). The CDR3 loop reads CASSLETADTGELFF. In DNA, the CDR3 is TGTGCCAGCAGCTTGGAGACAGCTGACACCGGGGAGCTGTTTTTT.

The rearrangement uses TRBV15 and TRBJ2-3, with TRBD2 matching 8 bases. Trimming removed 1 base from V and 3 bases from J; junction bases left unmatched: 6. The germline gives CDR1 LNHNV, CDR2 YYDKDF (reference sequence). This CDR3 comprises 16 residues. This chain's CDR3 is CATSRGAGGETDTQYF. Here the CDR3 DNA reads TGTGCCACCAGCAGAGGCGCGGGGGGCGAGACAGATACGCAGTATTTT.

J is TRBJ1-6 and V is TRBV9; TRBD1 aligns across 9 bases. CDR1 and CDR2 (germline): SGDLS, YYNGEE. The J segment lost 9 bases and the V segment lost 0 bases, leaving 1 base of the junction unmatched. This CDR3 region has 14 residues. This CDR3 is CASSVGGQGSPLHF. The CDR3 DNA follows: TGTGCCAGCAGCGTAGGGGGACAGGGTTCACCCCTCCACTTT.

The chain joins TRBV9 to TRBJ1-3, with D possibly matching TRBD1 (5 bases). The CDR3 has 16 residues. CDR1 is SGDLS, CDR2 YYNGEE, per germline. V was pared by 0 bases and J by 8 bases, with 18 bases between. CDR3 nucleotide sequence: TGTGCCAGCAGCGTAGGGGCCGGGACTGCCGTACACACCATATATTTT. Residues: CASSVGAGTAVHTIYF.

The gene calls are TRBV6-5 and TRBJ2-3; 8 positions match TRBD2. J gave up 5 bases and V 6 bases, and 4 bases lay outside the gene matches. Germline values: CDR1 MNHEY, CDR2 SVGAGI. The CDR3 runs to 13 residues. The CDR3 nucleotides read TGTGCCAGCAGGAGCAGCGGGGGAGATACGCAGTATTTT. As protein: CASRSSGGDTQYF.

V is TRBV5-4 and J is TRBJ2-7; 7 bases agree with TRBD1. The CDR3 is 15 residues long. V lost 0 bases and J lost 5; bases outside the gene matches: 8. Germline V gene lookup returns CDR1 SGHNT and CDR2 YYREEE (reference sequence). The CDR3 protein is CASSLDLRGRDEQYF. CDR3 nucleotide sequence: TGTGCCAGCAGCTTGGATCTAAGGGGGCGCGACGAGCAGTACTTC.

This clone has a handful of counts. The chain uses TRBV7-3 and TRBJ2-1; 9 bases are a match to TRBD2. Trimming took 5 bases from V and 7 from J; bases not matched to a gene: 15. The V gene's germline CDR1 is SGHTA and CDR2 FQGTGA. The CDR3 loop spans 17 amino acids. CDR3: CASSHRPGLARPNEQFF. The CDR3, as DNA: TGTGCCAGCAGCCACAGACCGGGACTAGCTAGGCCTAATGAGCAGTTCTTC.

Concerning this clone itself: Other DNA sequences in the sample encode the same CDR3. The rearrangement joins TRBV7-2 to TRBJ2-5; tentative D call: TRBD2 (6 bases). The CDR3 covers 14 residues. The V gene lost 0 bases and the J gene lost 1 base, with 6 bases spanning the gap. Germline V CDR1 and CDR2: SGHTA, FQGNSA. In DNA, the CDR3 is TGTGCCAGCAGCTTAGCGGGAGGCCAAGAGACCCAGTACTTC. Encoded protein: CASSLAGGQETQYF.

As concerns this clone: Compared with germline, one end of the junction differs, possibly owing to a read error. The chain combines TRBV6-5 with TRBJ2-1; D is ambiguous. This CDR3 is built from 12 residues. Germline assignment: CDR1 MNHEY and CDR2 SVGAGI. CDR3: CAGSPDYNEQFF. Here the CDR3 DNA reads TGTGCCGGCAGTCCAGACTACAATGAGCAGTTCTTC.

The rearrangement links TRBV5-1 to TRBJ2-5; 11 bases fit TRBD2. CDR1 SGHRS and CDR2 YFSETQ come from the germline V gene. The J segment lost 5 bases and the V segment lost 4 bases, leaving 10 bases of the junction unmatched. The CDR3 spans 16 residues. CDR3 nucleotides: TGCGCCAGCAGCGACTATAGCGGGGGGGCCGGGGAGACCCAGTACTTC. This translates into CASSDYSGGAGETQYF.

This chain joins TRBV4-3 and TRBJ2-2; 9 bases fit TRBD1. Germline CDR1 LGHNA, CDR2 YSLEER. With 4 bases clipped from V and 3 bases from J, the junction kept 3 bases outside the gene matches. The length of the CDR3 is 15 residues. CDR3 residues: CASSPGTGHTGELFF. The CDR3 nucleotides read TGCGCCAGCAGCCCCGGGACAGGGCACACCGGGGAGCTGTTTTTT.

The CDR3 loop is CASSYHGVSTDTQYF. The CDR3 DNA sequence: TGTGCCAGCAGTTACCACGGGGTGAGCACAGATACGCAGTATTTT. The chain uses TRBV6-2 or TRBV6-3 and TRBJ2-3; perhaps TRBD2 as D (5 bases). This CDR3 has 15 amino acids. Germline CDR1 reads MNHEY; CDR2 reads SVGEGT. V was pared by 2 bases and J by 0 bases, with 9 bases between.

This rearrangement joins TRBV15 to TRBJ2-1; 8 nucleotides agree with TRBD2. The CDR3 length is 16 residues. With 1 base clipped from V and 2 bases from J, the junction kept 4 bases outside the gene matches. CDR1 LNHNV and CDR2 YYDKDF come from the germline V gene (reference sequence). In DNA, the CDR3 is TGTGCCACCAGCAGAGTTTCCGGGGGGGCCTACAATGAGCAGTTCTTC. This sequence encodes CATSRVSGGAYNEQFF.

In its sample, this clone was seen a few times. This chain uses TRBV19 with TRBJ2-5, with 8 bases that match TRBD1. Germline values: CDR1 LNHDA, CDR2 SQIVND (reference sequence). V dropped 10 bases and J dropped 5; count of bases not matched to a gene: 9. This CDR3 contains 13 residues. CDR3 coding DNA: TGTGCCACCACCAGGGGGCGCGAGGAGACCCAGTACTTC. Its protein is CATTRGREETQYF. The whole variable domain, remainder taken from reference TRBV19 and TRBJ2-5, is DGGITQSPKYLFRKEGQNVTLSCEQNLNHDAMYWYRQDPGQGLRLIYYSQIVNDFQKGDIAEGYSVSREKKESFPLTVTSAQKNPTAFYLCATTRGREETQYFGPGTRLLVL.

This clone has only one observation. The genes are TRBV28 and TRBJ2-3, with D possibly being TRBD1 (7 bases). Germline-derived CDR1 and CDR2 are MDHEN and SYDVKM. The CDR3 runs 16 residues. The germline V and J ends were trimmed by 1 base and 4 bases, with 15 bases remaining between them. Here the CDR3 reads CASSLLWRGRADTQYF. The CDR3 bases are TGTGCCAGCAGTTTATTGTGGAGGGGGCGCGCAGATACGCAGTATTTT.

The genes are TRBV6-5 and TRBJ2-7; TRBD2 matches 11 bases. V lost 6 bases to trimming and J lost 4 bases; unmatched junction nucleotides: 8. Germline assignment: CDR1 MNHEY and CDR2 SVGAGI. This CDR3 comprises 15 residues. Written as DNA, the CDR3 is TGTGCCAGCAGGGGTACTAGCGGGAGCTCTTACGAGCAGTACTTC. Translated: CASRGTSGSSYEQYF.

In its sample, this clone was seen a few times. This rearrangement joins TRBV2 to TRBJ1-3; TRBD1 is a possible D gene (6 bases). V lost 4 bases to trimming and J lost 8 bases, with 15 bases between them. Germline CDR1 SNHLY, CDR2 FYNNEI. The CDR3 is 14 amino acids. The DNA for the CDR3 is TGTGCCAGCAGTGCGGGCTCTACAGGGCACACCATATATTTT. Protein product: CASSAGSTGHTIYF.

This rearrangement joins TRBV7-2 to TRBJ1-4; possibly TRBD1 for D (5 bases). Germline V gene sequence: CDR1 SGHTA, CDR2 FQGNSA. V shed 4 bases and J shed 2 bases, with 14 bases lying between them. The CDR3 has 16 residues. The CDR3 reads CASSYRRGLTNEKLFF. CDR3 nucleotide sequence: TGTGCCAGCAGCTACCGCCGGGGGTTGACTAATGAAAAACTGTTTTTT. Variable domain in full (rest from reference TRBV7-2 and TRBJ1-4): GAGVSQSPSNKVTEKGKDVELRCDPISGHTALYWYRQSLGQGLEFLIYFQGNSAPDKSGLPSDRFSAERTGGSVSTLTIQRTQQEDSAVYLCASSYRRGLTNEKLFFGSGTQLSVL.